This T cell receptor (beta chain) was identified in a study of blood T cell repertoires in COVID-19. Study at large: The study drew acute and convalescent COVID-19 samples from the United States, Italy and Spain.

Some clones are missing from TCRdb's copy, which holds only in-frame ones; the method was immunoSEQ multiplex PCR. The data show roughly 200,000 clones, with just under 85% seen just once and more than 4.5% held by the top ten. This CDR3 is 17 amino acids long. V trimming: 1 base; J trimming: 2 bases; junction bases outside the gene matches: 11. Germline lookup yields CDR1 MGHRA and CDR2 YSYEKL. This chain uses TRBV4-1 with TRBJ2-7; 7 bases fit TRBD2. This receptor was obtained from a woman in her seventies with active or convalescent COVID-19. Sequenced sample: peripheral blood. CDR3 nucleotide sequence: TGCGCCAGCAGCCAAGGGGCAGGGCGGGAGACAACCTACGAGCAGTACTTC. Residues: CASSQGAGRETTYEQYF.